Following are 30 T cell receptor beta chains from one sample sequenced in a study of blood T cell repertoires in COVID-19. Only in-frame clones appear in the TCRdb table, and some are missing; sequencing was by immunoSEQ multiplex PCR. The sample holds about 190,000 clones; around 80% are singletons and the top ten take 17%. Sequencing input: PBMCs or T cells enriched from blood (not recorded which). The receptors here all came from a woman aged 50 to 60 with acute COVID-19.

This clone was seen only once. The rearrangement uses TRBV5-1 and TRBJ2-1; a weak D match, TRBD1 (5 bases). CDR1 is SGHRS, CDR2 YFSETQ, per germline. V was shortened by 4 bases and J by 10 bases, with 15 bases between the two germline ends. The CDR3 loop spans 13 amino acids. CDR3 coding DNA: TGCGCCAGCAGCCAAAGTCAGGGAAGGGAGCAGTTCTTC. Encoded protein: CASSQSQGREQFF.

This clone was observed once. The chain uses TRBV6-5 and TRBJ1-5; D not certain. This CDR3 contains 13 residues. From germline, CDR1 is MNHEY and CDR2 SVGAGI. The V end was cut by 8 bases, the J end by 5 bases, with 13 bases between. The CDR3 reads CASAQRVDQPQHF. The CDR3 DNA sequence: TGTGCCAGCGCGCAGCGGGTGGATCAGCCCCAGCATTTT.

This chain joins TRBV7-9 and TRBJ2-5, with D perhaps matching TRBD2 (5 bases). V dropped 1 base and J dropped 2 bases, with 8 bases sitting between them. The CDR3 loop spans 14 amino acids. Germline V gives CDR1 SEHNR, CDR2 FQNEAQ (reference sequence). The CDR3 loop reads CASSLDRLQETQYF. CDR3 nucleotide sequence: TGTGCCAGCAGCTTAGACAGACTACAAGAGACCCAGTACTTC.

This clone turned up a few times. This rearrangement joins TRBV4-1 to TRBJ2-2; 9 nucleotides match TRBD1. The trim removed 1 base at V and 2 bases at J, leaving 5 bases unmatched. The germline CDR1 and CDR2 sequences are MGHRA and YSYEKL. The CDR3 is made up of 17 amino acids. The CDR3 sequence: CASSQVLGQGNTGELFF. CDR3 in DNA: TGCGCCAGCAGCCAAGTTTTGGGACAGGGAAACACCGGGGAGCTGTTTTTT.

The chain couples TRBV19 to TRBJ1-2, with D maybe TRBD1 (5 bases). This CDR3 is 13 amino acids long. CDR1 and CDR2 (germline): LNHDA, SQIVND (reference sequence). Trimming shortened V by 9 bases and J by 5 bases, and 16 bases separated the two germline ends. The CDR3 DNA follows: TGTGCCAGCCGGGGGGACCCCTTATATGGCTACACCTTC. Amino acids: CASRGDPLYGYTF.

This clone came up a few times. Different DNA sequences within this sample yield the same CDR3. This chain's CDR3 is CASSRDSNSPLHF. The CDR3 region has the DNA TGCGCCAGCTCCCGGGACAGTAATTCACCCCTCCACTTT. The gene calls are TRBV5-1 and TRBJ1-6; 7 bases fit TRBD1. The CDR3 sequence is 13 residues long. Trimming at V came to 7 bases and at J to 6 bases, leaving 4 bases not matched to a gene. CDR1 and CDR2 from the germline V gene are SGHRS and YFSETQ.

The CDR3 DNA follows: TGTGCCAGCAGTAACAGGGAATATCAGCCCCAGCATTTT. This encodes CASSNREYQPQHF. The chain is built from TRBV6-5 and TRBJ1-5; tentatively, D is TRBD1 (6 bases). CDR3 length: 13 residues. With 5 bases removed from V and 5 bases from J, the gap between germline ends came to 10 bases. The germline CDR1 and CDR2 sequences are MNHEY and SVGAGI.

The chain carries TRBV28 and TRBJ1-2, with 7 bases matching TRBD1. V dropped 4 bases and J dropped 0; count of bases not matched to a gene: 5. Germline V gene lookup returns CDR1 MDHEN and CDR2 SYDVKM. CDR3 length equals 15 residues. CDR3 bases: TGTGCCAGCAGTTCCGGGACAGTTACTAACTATGGCTACACCTTC. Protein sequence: CASSSGTVTNYGYTF.

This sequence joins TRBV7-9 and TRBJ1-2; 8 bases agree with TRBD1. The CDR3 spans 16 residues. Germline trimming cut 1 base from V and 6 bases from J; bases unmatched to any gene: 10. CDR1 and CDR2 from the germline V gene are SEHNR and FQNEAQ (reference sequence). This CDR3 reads CASSLGTGFVSDGYTF. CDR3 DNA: TGTGCCAGCAGCTTAGGGACAGGGTTCGTGTCCGATGGCTACACCTTC.

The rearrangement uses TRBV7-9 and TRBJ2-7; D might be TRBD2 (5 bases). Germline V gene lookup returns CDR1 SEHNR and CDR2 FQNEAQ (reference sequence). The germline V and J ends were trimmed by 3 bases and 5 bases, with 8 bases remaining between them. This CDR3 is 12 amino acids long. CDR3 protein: CASSFEGNEQYV. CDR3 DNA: TGTGCCAGCAGCTTTGAGGGCAACGAGCAGTACGTC.

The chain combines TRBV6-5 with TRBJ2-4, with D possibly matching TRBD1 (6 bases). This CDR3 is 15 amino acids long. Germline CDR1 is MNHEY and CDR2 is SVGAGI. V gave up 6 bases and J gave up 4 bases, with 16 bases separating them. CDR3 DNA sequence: TGTGCCAGCAGGTGGTCTCAGGGGCCAAAAAACATTCAGTACTTC. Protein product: CASRWSQGPKNIQYF.

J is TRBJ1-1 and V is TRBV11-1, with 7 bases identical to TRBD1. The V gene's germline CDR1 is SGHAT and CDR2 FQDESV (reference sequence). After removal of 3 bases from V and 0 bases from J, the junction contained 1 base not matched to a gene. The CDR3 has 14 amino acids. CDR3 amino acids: CASSLTGLNTEAFF. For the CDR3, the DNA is TGTGCCAGCAGCTTGACAGGGCTGAACACTGAAGCTTTCTTT.

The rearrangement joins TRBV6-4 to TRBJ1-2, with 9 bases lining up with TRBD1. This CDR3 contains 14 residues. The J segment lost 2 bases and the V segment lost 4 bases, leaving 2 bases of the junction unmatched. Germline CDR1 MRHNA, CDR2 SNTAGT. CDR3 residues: CASSVGQGNYGYTF. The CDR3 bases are TGTGCCAGCAGTGTGGGACAGGGAAACTATGGCTACACCTTC.

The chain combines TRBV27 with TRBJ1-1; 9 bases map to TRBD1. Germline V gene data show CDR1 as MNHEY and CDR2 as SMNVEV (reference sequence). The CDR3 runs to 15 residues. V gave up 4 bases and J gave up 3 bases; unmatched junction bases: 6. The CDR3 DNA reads TGTGCCAGCAGTTATGGGACAGGGAGCCACACTGAAGCTTTCTTT. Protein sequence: CASSYGTGSHTEAFF.

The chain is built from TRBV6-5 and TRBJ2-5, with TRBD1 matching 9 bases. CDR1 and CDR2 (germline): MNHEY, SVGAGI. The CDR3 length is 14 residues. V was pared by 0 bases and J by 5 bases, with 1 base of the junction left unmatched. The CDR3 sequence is CASSYSTGGETQYF. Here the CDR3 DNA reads TGTGCCAGCAGTTACTCCACAGGGGGCGAGACCCAGTACTTC.

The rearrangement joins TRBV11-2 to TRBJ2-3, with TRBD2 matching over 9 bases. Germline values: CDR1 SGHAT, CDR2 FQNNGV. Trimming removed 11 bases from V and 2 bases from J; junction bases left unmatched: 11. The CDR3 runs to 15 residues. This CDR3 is CASISRLAATDTQYF. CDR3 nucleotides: TGTGCCTCCATTAGTAGACTAGCGGCCACAGATACGCAGTATTTT.

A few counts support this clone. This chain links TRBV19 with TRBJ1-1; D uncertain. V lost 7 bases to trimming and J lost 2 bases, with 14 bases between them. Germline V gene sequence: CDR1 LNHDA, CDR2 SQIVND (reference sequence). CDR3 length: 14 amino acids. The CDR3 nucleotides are TGTGCCAGTAACCCGGGAACACCAAACACTGAAGCTTTCTTT. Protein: CASNPGTPNTEAFF.

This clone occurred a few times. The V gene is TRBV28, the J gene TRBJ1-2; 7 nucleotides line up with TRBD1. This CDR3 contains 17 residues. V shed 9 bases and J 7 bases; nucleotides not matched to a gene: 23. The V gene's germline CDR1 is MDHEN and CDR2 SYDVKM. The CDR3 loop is CASCGVNRGSLDGGYTF. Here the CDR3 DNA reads TGTGCCAGTTGTGGAGTAAACAGGGGAAGTTTGGATGGTGGCTACACCTTC.

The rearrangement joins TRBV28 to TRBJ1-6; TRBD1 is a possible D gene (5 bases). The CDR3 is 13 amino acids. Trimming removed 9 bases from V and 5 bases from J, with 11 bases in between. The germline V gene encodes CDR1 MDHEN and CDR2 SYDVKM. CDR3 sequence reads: CASRTPHNSPLHF. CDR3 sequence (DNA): TGTGCCAGTAGGACACCCCATAATTCACCCCTCCACTTT. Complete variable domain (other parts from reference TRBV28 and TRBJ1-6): DVKVTQSSRYLVKRTGEKVFLECVQDMDHENMFWYRQDPGLGLRLIYFSYDVKMKEKGDIPEGYSVSREKKERFSLILESASTNQTSMYLCASRTPHNSPLHFGNGTRLTVT.

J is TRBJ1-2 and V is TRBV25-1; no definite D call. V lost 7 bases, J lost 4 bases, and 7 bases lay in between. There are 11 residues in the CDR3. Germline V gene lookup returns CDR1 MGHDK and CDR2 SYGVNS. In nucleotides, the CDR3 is TGTGCCAGCACAAGCGGCTATGGCTACACCTTC. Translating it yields CASTSGYGYTF.

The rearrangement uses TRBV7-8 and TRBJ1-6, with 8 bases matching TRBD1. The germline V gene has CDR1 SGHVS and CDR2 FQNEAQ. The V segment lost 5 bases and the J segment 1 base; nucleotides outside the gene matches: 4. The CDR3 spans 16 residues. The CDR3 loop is CASSPTGASYNSPLHF. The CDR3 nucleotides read TGTGCCAGCAGCCCGACAGGGGCATCCTATAATTCACCCCTCCACTTT. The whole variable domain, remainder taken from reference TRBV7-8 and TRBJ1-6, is GAGVSQSPRYKVAKRGQDVALRCDPISGHVSLFWYQQALGQGPEFLTYFQNEAQLDKSGLPSDRFFAERPEGSVSTLKIQRTQQEDSAVYLCASSPTGASYNSPLHFGNGTRLTVT.

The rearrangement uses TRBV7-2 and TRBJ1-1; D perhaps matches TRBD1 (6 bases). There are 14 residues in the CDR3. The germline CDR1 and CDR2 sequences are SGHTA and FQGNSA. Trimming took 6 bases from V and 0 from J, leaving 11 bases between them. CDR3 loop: CASRPGTLNTEAFF. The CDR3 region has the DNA TGTGCCAGCAGGCCCGGGACATTGAACACTGAAGCTTTCTTT.

CDR3: CAWKGQGATEAFF. CDR3 coding DNA: TGTGCCTGGAAGGGACAGGGGGCCACTGAAGCTTTCTTT. This chain links TRBV30 with TRBJ1-1; TRBD1 aligns across 12 bases. Germline V gives CDR1 GTSNPN, CDR2 SVGIG (reference sequence). There are 13 residues in the CDR3. J was trimmed by 4 bases and V by 4 bases; bases with no gene match: 1.

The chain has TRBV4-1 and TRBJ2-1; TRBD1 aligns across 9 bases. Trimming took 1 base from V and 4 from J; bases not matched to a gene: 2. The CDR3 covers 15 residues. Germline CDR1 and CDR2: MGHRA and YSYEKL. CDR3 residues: CASSQVGTGYNEQFF. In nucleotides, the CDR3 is TGCGCCAGCAGCCAAGTGGGGACAGGGTACAATGAGCAGTTCTTC.

The CDR3 spells CASSLAGPGETQYF. Here the CDR3 DNA reads TGTGCCAGCAGTCTAGCGGGGCCGGGAGAGACCCAGTACTTC. V is TRBV2 and J is TRBJ2-5, with 9 bases lining up with TRBD2. The CDR3 covers 14 residues. The germline V gene encodes CDR1 SNHLY and CDR2 FYNNEI. Germline trimming cut 5 bases from V and 4 bases from J; bases unmatched to any gene: 5.

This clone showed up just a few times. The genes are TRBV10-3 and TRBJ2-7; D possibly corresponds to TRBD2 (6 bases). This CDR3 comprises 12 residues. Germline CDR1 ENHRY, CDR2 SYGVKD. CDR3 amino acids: CAISGDSNEQYV. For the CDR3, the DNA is TGTGCCATCAGTGGGGACTCCAACGAGCAGTACGTC.

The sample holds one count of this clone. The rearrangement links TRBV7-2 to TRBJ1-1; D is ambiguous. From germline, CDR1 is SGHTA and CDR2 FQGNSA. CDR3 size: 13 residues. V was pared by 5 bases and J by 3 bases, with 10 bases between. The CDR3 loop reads CASSLQRDTEAFF. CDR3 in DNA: TGTGCCAGCAGCCTTCAACGGGACACTGAAGCTTTCTTT.

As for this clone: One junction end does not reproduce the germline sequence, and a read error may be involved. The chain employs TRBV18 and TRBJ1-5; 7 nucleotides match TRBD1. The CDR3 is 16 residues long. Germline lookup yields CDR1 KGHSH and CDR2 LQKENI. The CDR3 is CASSPQGRGSNQPQHF. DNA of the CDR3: TGTGCCAGCTCCCCACAGGGGCGCGGTAGCAATCAGCCCCAGCATTTT.

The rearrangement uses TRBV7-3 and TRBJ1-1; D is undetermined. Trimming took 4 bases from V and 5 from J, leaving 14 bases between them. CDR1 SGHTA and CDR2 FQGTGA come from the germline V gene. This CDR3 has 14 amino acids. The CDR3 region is CASSSRASGTEAFF. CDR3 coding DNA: TGTGCCAGCAGCTCTAGGGCCTCGGGGACTGAAGCTTTCTTT.

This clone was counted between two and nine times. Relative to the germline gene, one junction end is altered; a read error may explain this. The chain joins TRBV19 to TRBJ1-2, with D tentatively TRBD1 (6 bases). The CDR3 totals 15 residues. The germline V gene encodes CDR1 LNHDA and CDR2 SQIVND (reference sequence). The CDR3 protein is CASTPQGLVLGGYTF. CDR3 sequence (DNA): TGTGCGAGTACCCCACAGGGACTAGTCCTGGGTGGCTACACCTTC.